The rows below give T cell receptor beta chains drawn from one sample of a study of T cells in Graves' hyperthyroidism and ophthalmopathy. TCRdb re-called the multiplex PCR reads with MiXCR, one entry per CDR3 protein. The data show about 270,000 distinct CDR3 sequences, approximately 26% seen once. Sequenced: blood. These receptors all come from a man aged 40-55 years with Graves' hyperthyroidism that later progressed to Graves' ophthalmopathy. The CDR3 runs from the conserved cysteine through the conserved F or W. The D gene is left open where the match is weak. Rows may omit the clone size; those that give it use once, few, many or a size class.

. many TRBJ2-5 TRBV12-3/TRBV12-4 TGTGCCAGCAGGGAACAGGGTAAAGAGACCCAGTACTTC CASREQGKETQYF
TRBD2 . TRBJ2-7 TRBV20-1 TGCAGTGCTAATCCGCTTACTAGCGGGACTCAGTACGAGCAGTACTTC CSANPLTSGTQYEQYF
. many TRBJ1-5 TRBV29-1 TGCAGCGTACGAAAGGGTACCAATCAGCCCCAGCATTTT CSVRKGTNQPQHF
. . TRBJ1-1 TRBV30 TGTGCCTTCGATTATCCCTTCGGCACTGAAGCTTTCTTT CAFDYPFGTEAFF
. many TRBJ1-6 TRBV4-1 TGCGCCAGCAGCCATGGAAGTTCACCCCTCCACTTT CASSHGSSPLHF
TRBD2 . TRBJ2-7 TRBV7-2 TGTGCCAGCAGCTTAGGGCTCCTAGCGGGCGGCTACGAGCAGTACTTC CASSLGLLAGGYEQYF
. many TRBJ1-1 TRBV2 TGTGCCAGCAGTTGGGGAGATGACACAAACACTGAAGCTTTCTTT CASSWGDDTNTEAFF
TRBD1 many TRBJ2-5 TRBV14 TGTGCCAGCAGCCAACTGGACAGGGTGGCGACCCAGTACTTC CASSQLDRVATQYF
. . TRBJ1-1 TRBV6-5 TGTGCCAGCAGTTTGTTAGGGTCTGAAGCTTTCTTT CASSLLGSEAFF
. . TRBJ1-2 TRBV6-5 TGTGCCAGCAGTCACGGATCAGATGGCTACACCTTC CASSHGSDGYTF
. many TRBJ1-2 TRBV7-9 TGTGCCAGCAGCCATGTAGGGGACTTTGATGGCTACACCTTC CASSHVGDFDGYTF
TRBD1 . TRBJ1-2 TRBV6-5 TGTGCCAGCAGTTACCTGGGACAGGGCTATGGCTACACCTTC CASSYLGQGYGYTF
. many TRBJ2-2 TRBV30 TGTGCCTGGAGTGTACCGGGGGCCGGGGACACCGGGGAGCTGTTTTTT CAWSVPGAGDTGELFF
. many TRBJ1-1 TRBV4-1 TGCGCCAGCAGCCTACCTCCCGGTGGCAGGAACACTGAAGCTTTCTTT CASSLPPGGRNTEAFF
. many TRBJ1-5 TRBV25-1 TGTGCCAGCCGAAGGGAGAATCAGCCCCAGCATTTT CASRRENQPQHF
TRBD1 many TRBJ1-1 TRBV28 TGTGCCAGCACTTTTTGGGGATCCCAGGGGGCGATGAACACTGAAGCTTTCTTT CASTFWGSQGAMNTEAFF
. many TRBJ1-1 TRBV28 TGTGCCAGCACTGTCAAAGGGATGAACACTGAAGCTTTCTTT CASTVKGMNTEAFF
TRBD1 many TRBJ1-2 TRBV12-3/TRBV12-4 TGTGCCAGCAGGGGGACAGGGGGCAACTATGGCTACACCTTC CASRGTGGNYGYTF
. many TRBJ2-5 TRBV20-1 TGCAGTGCTCCGCAAAGACTACTTCAAGAGACCCAGTACTTC CSAPQRLLQETQYF
. many TRBJ1-5 TRBV18 TGTGCCAGCTCACAGACAGCGGAGCAGCCCCAGCATTTT CASSQTAEQPQHF
. . TRBJ1-5 TRBV12-5 TGTGCTAGTGGTCAAGGACAGAATAGCAATCAGCCCCAGCATTTT CASGQGQNSNQPQHF
. many TRBJ1-5 TRBV12-5 TGTGCTAGTGGTTTGGGTAGCAATCAGCCCCAGCATTTT CASGLGSNQPQHF
TRBD1 many TRBJ2-6 TRBV11-1 TGTGCCAGTAAAGGAGGGACAGGGGACCTCTCTGGGGCCAACGTCCTGACTTTC CASKGGTGDLSGANVLTF
. . TRBJ1-1 TRBV20-1 TGCAGTGCTAGAGATTGGGCGGTTCGAACTGAAGCTTTCTTT CSARDWAVRTEAFF
. . TRBJ1-1 TRBV3-1 TGTGCCAGCAGCCAAGGGGGGTATGGGAACACTGAAGCTTTCTTT CASSQGGYGNTEAFF
. . TRBJ1-2 TRBV4-3 TGCGCCAGCAGCCAAGGGCCTAGGGAAAACTATGGCTACACCTTC CASSQGPRENYGYTF